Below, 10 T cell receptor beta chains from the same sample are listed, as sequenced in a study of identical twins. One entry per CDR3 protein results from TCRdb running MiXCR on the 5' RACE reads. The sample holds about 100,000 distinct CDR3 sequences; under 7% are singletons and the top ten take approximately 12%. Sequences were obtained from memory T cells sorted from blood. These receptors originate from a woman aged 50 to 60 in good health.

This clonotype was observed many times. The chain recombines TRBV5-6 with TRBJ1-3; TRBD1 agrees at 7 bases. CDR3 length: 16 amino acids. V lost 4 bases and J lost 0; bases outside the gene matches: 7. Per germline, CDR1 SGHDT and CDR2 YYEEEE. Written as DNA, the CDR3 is TGTGCCAGCAGCAACAGACAGGGACCCTCTGGAAACACCATATATTTT. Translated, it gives CASSNRQGPSGNTIYF.

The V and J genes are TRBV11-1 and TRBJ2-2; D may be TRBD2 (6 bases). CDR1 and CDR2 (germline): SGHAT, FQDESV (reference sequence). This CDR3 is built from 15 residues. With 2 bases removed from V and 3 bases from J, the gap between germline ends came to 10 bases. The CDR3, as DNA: TGTGCCAGCAGCTTAAGGGACTTATACACCGGGGAGCTGTTTTTT. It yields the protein CASSLRDLYTGELFF.

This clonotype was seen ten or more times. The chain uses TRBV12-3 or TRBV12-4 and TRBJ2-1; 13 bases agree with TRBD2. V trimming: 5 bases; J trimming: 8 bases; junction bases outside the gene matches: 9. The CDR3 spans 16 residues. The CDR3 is CASSTALAGGPDEQFF. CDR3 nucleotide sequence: TGTGCCAGCAGTACAGCACTAGCGGGAGGGCCCGATGAGCAGTTCTTC.

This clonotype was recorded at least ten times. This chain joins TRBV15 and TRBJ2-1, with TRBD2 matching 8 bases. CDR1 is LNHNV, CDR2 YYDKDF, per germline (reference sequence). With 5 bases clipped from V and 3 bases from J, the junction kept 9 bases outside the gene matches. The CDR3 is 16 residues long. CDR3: CATSEGGSGIYNEQFF. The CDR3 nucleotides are TGTGCCACCAGCGAAGGGGGTAGCGGGATCTACAATGAGCAGTTCTTC.

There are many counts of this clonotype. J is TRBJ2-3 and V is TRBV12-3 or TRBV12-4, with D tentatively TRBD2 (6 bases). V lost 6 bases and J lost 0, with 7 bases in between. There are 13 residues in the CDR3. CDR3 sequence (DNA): TGTGCCAGCAGACGGGGGAGCACAGATACGCAGTATTTT. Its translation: CASRRGSTDTQYF.

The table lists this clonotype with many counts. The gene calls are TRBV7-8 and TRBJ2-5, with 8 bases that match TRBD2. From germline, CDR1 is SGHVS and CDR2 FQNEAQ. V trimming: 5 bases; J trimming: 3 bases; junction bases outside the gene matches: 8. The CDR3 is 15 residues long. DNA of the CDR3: TGTGCCAGCAGCCTCGGGAGGGCCTATAAAGAGACCCAGTACTTC. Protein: CASSLGRAYKETQYF.

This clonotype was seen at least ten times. CDR3: CSASRLRGQFF. Here the CDR3 DNA reads TGCAGTGCTAGTAGACTGAGGGGGCAGTTCTTC. The chain joins TRBV20-1 to TRBJ2-1; D possibly uses TRBD1 or TRBD2 (5 bases each). This CDR3 contains 11 residues. Trimming removed 3 bases at V and 12 bases at J, with 12 bases between. Germline assignment: CDR1 DFQATT and CDR2 SNEGSKA (reference sequence).

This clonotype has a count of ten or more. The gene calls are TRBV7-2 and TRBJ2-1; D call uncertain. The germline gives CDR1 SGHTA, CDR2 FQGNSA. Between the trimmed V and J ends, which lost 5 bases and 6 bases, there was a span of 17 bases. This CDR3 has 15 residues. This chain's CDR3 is CASSPPGTIVNEQFF. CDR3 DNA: TGTGCCAGCAGCCCCCCCGGAACTATCGTCAATGAGCAGTTCTTC.

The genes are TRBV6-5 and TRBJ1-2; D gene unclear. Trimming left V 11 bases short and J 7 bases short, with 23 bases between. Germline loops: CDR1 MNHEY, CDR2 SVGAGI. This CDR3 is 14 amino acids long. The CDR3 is CASRDEARAGGYTF. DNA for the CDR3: TGTGCCTCAAGAGACGAGGCCCGGGCCGGTGGCTACACCTTC.

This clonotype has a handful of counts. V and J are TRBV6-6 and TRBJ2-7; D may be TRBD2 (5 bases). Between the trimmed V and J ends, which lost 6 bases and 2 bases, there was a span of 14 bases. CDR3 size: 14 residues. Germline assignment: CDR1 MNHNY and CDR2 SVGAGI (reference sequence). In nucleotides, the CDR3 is TGTGCCAGCAGGGGGTTTAGCGAAACCTACGAGCAGTACTTC. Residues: CASRGFSETYEQYF.